This is a list of T cell receptor beta chains from one sample in a study of blood T cell repertoires in COVID-19. TCRdb's table, derived via immunoSEQ multiplex PCR, lists solely in-frame clones and lacks some. The table includes fewer than 250,000 clones, about four fifths detected once. The source material was PBMCs or T cells enriched from blood (not recorded which). The receptor source for this set is a woman aged 40 to 50 who had recovered from COVID-19. The CDR3 runs from the conserved cysteine through the conserved F or W. The order of the fields is V gene, J gene, D gene, clone size, CDR3 DNA, CDR3 protein. D genes are given only for firm matches. Clone size is stated in some rows and not others, as once, few, many or a class when expanded.

v_gene: TRBV7-9; j_gene: TRBJ1-2; d_gene: -; abundance: -; CDR3nt: TGTGCCAGCAGCTTCGACACGAACTATGGCTACACCTTC; CDR3aa: CASSFDTNYGYTF
v_gene: TRBV12-3/TRBV12-4; j_gene: TRBJ2-3; d_gene: -; abundance: -; CDR3nt: TGTGCCAGCAGTTTTGGCCAGACAGATACGCAGTATTTT; CDR3aa: CASSFGQTDTQYF
v_gene: TRBV9; j_gene: TRBJ2-6; d_gene: -; abundance: -; CDR3nt: TGTGCCAGCAGCACCCGAGGGAGTACTAGGGGGTCTGGGGCCAACGTCCTGACTTTC; CDR3aa: CASSTRGSTRGSGANVLTF
v_gene: TRBV10-3; j_gene: TRBJ1-2; d_gene: TRBD1; abundance: -; CDR3nt: TGTGCCATCAGTGAGTCACAGGGGGCGCCTAACTATGGCTACACCTTC; CDR3aa: CAISESQGAPNYGYTF
v_gene: TRBV28; j_gene: TRBJ2-7; d_gene: TRBD2; abundance: once; CDR3nt: TGTGCCAGCAGTCCGGGACCGAAATGGTATCCCGAACTAGCGGGAGGGCCCCAGGACGAGCAGTACTTC; CDR3aa: CASSPGPKWYPELAGGPQDEQYF
v_gene: TRBV27; j_gene: TRBJ2-7; d_gene: TRBD1; abundance: -; CDR3nt: TGTGCCAGCAGTTTTACTCCCGGGACAGGGGCCTACGAGCAGTACTTC; CDR3aa: CASSFTPGTGAYEQYF
v_gene: TRBV5-4; j_gene: TRBJ1-1; d_gene: -; abundance: -; CDR3nt: TGTGCCAGCAGCTTTGGGGGCGAGGGGAACACTGAAGCTTTCTTT; CDR3aa: CASSFGGEGNTEAFF
v_gene: TRBV18; j_gene: TRBJ2-1; d_gene: -; abundance: once; CDR3nt: TGTGCCAGCTCACCTAGCGTTAGCTCCTACAATGAGCAGTTCTTC; CDR3aa: CASSPSVSSYNEQFF
v_gene: TRBV7-9; j_gene: TRBJ1-3; d_gene: -; abundance: -; CDR3nt: TGTGCCAGCAGCCCACAGGGCGGCCTGAGAGGAAACACCATATATTTT; CDR3aa: CASSPQGGLRGNTIYF
v_gene: TRBV28; j_gene: TRBJ1-1; d_gene: -; abundance: -; CDR3nt: TGTGCCAGCAGTTTATGGGAGGGGATGAACACTGAAGCTTTCTTT; CDR3aa: CASSLWEGMNTEAFF
v_gene: TRBV19; j_gene: TRBJ2-7; d_gene: TRBD2; abundance: -; CDR3nt: TGTGCCAGTAGTAGGGCCCGAAGTAGCGGGACCCTCGAGCAGTACTTC; CDR3aa: CASSRARSSGTLEQYF
v_gene: TRBV5-6; j_gene: TRBJ2-1; d_gene: -; abundance: -; CDR3nt: TGTGCCAGCAGTATACTAAACTCCTACAATGAGCAGTTCTTC; CDR3aa: CASSILNSYNEQFF
v_gene: TRBV20-1; j_gene: TRBJ2-3; d_gene: TRBD2; abundance: -; CDR3nt: TGCAGTGCAAGTCTCGGGGGGGGTCTAGATACGCAGTATTTT; CDR3aa: CSASLGGGLDTQYF
v_gene: TRBV5-1; j_gene: TRBJ2-7; d_gene: -; abundance: -; CDR3nt: TGCGCCAGCAGCTCCGCGACAGTCGCCTACGAGCAGTACTTC; CDR3aa: CASSSATVAYEQYF
v_gene: TRBV28; j_gene: TRBJ2-1; d_gene: TRBD1; abundance: -; CDR3nt: TGTGCCAGCAGTGATCCGGGACAGGGGCGTTATGAGCAGTTCTTC; CDR3aa: CASSDPGQGRYEQFF
v_gene: TRBV18; j_gene: TRBJ2-2; d_gene: -; abundance: once; CDR3nt: TGTGCCAGCTCACCCGGGTCGAGCACCGGGGAGCTGTTTTTT; CDR3aa: CASSPGSSTGELFF
v_gene: TRBV24-1; j_gene: TRBJ1-1; d_gene: TRBD1; abundance: -; CDR3nt: TGTGCCACCAGTGAGCACAGGGGCGGCGGAGCTTTCTTT; CDR3aa: CATSEHRGGGAFF
v_gene: TRBV7-2; j_gene: TRBJ1-6; d_gene: -; abundance: -; CDR3nt: TGTGCCAGCAGCCCCGGACAGACCCCACCCCTCCACTTT; CDR3aa: CASSPGQTPPLHF
v_gene: TRBV5-1; j_gene: TRBJ1-6; d_gene: -; abundance: -; CDR3nt: TGCGCCAGCAGCTTGTCCGGGAGTAATTCACCCCTCCACTTT; CDR3aa: CASSLSGSNSPLHF
v_gene: TRBV29-1; j_gene: TRBJ2-7; d_gene: -; abundance: -; CDR3nt: TGCAGCGCCCTCGCCCTTTCGACGGGGACCTACGAGCAGTACTTC; CDR3aa: CSALALSTGTYEQYF
v_gene: TRBV19; j_gene: TRBJ1-2; d_gene: TRBD1; abundance: -; CDR3nt: TGTGCCAGTAGTATACGGGACAGTAACTATGGCTACACCTTC; CDR3aa: CASSIRDSNYGYTF
v_gene: TRBV9; j_gene: TRBJ1-6; d_gene: TRBD1; abundance: -; CDR3nt: TGTGCCAGCAGCGAGGGGACGACAGGGTTTAATTCACCCCTCCACTTT; CDR3aa: CASSEGTTGFNSPLHF
v_gene: TRBV7-9; j_gene: TRBJ2-3; d_gene: -; abundance: -; CDR3nt: TGTGCCAGCAGCTTGGAAGGGTCAGGGGATACGCAGTATTTT; CDR3aa: CASSLEGSGDTQYF
v_gene: TRBV5-1; j_gene: TRBJ2-3; d_gene: TRBD2; abundance: -; CDR3nt: TGCGCCAGCACCTCCGGACTAGCCGGAGTGGTCGATACGCAGTATTTT; CDR3aa: CASTSGLAGVVDTQYF
v_gene: TRBV9; j_gene: TRBJ1-1; d_gene: TRBD1; abundance: -; CDR3nt: TGTGCCAGCAGCGTGGGAGACAGGGGTAGTACTGAAGCTTTCTTT; CDR3aa: CASSVGDRGSTEAFF